This TCR beta chain was recovered during a study of shared clonotypes between healthy human individuals. Sequencing was performed with immunoSEQ multiplex PCR; in TCRdb, only in-frame clones are kept and a portion is missing. The sample has about 1 million clones; around 78% are singletons. V lost 0 bases and J 7 bases, leaving 8 bases between the germline ends. This CDR3 region has 13 residues. Germline CDR1 reads SGHAT; CDR2 reads FQNNGV. The sequence was obtained from a man between 18 and 35 years old in good health. Some clones in this sample may be carry-over from other donors' samples. The sequenced material came from memory CD4+ T cells from PBMCs. Specified subset: CD45RA-negative fraction. The chain uses TRBV11-2 and TRBJ2-3; possible D gene TRBD1, 5 bases. CDR3 in amino acids: CASSLDRANTQYF. The CDR3 bases are TGTGCCAGCAGCTTAGACAGGGCAAATACGCAGTATTTT.